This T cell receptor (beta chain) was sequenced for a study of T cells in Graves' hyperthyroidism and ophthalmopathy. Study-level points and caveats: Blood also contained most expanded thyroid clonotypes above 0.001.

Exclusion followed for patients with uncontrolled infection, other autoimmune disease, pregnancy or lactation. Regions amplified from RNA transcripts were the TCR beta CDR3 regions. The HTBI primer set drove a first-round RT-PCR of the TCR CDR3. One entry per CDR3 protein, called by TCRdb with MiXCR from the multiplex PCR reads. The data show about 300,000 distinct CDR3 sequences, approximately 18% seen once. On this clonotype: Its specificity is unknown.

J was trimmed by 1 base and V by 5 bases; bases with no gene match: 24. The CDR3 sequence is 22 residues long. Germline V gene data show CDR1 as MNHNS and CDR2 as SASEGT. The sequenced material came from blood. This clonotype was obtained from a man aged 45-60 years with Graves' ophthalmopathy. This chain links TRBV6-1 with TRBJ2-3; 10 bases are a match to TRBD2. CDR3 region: CASSLPTTEVSSGSRGTDTQYF. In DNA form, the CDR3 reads TGTGCCAGCAGTCTCCCTACTACCGAGGTATCTAGCGGGAGCCGGGGCACAGATACGCAGTATTTT.